These T cell receptor beta chains were read from a single sample in a study of response to subunit inactivated influenza vaccine. TCRdb analysed the RT-PCR reads with MiXCR anew, one entry per CDR3 protein. Among 170,000 or so distinct CDR3 sequences listed, roughly 10% were seen once. Sample: CD8+ T cells sorted from PBMCs, taken 23 to 25 months after vaccination. The receptor set was obtained from a man between 50 and 69 years old who received an inactivated influenza vaccine. CDR3s include the opening cysteine and the closing phenylalanine or tryptophan. The D gene is left open where the match is weak. Size is stated for part of the rows, as once, few or many counts, or as a class when the clone is expanded.

CDR3 | DNA | size | V | length | J | D
CASSVQDLRSDEQFF | TGTGCCAGCAGCGTGCAGGACCTGAGGAGCGATGAGCAGTTCTTC | few | TRBV9 | 15 | TRBJ2-1 | NA
CASRLDRGRIYEQYF | TGCGCCAGCAGATTGGACAGGGGAAGGATCTACGAGCAGTACTTC | many | TRBV5-1 | 15 | TRBJ2-7 | TRBD1
CASSLFSGDTQYF | TGTGCCAGCAGCTTATTCTCTGGGGATACGCAGTATTTT | NA | TRBV11-2 | 13 | TRBJ2-3 | NA
CSAVLGRGYEQYF | TGCAGTGCTGTACTGGGCAGGGGCTACGAGCAGTACTTC | many | TRBV20-1 | 13 | TRBJ2-7 | NA
CASSLTSGGYEQYF | TGCGCCAGCAGCTTGACTAGCGGGGGCTACGAGCAGTACTTC | few | TRBV5-1 | 14 | TRBJ2-7 | TRBD2
CSVASARNTEAFF | TGCAGCGTCGCTAGCGCCCGGAACACTGAAGCTTTCTTT | few | TRBV29-1 | 13 | TRBJ1-1 | NA
CASSLQGSGELFF | TGTGCCAGCAGCTTACAGGGTTCCGGGGAGCTGTTTTTT | many | TRBV12-3/TRBV12-4 | 13 | TRBJ2-2 | NA
CASSLGRNYTF | TGTGCCAGCAGTTTGGGACGGAACTACACCTTC | many | TRBV12-3/TRBV12-4 | 11 | TRBJ1-2 | NA
CASRPLGLAGVNEQFF | TGTGCCAGCAGGCCTCTTGGACTAGCGGGGGTCAATGAGCAGTTCTTC | NA | TRBV6-2/TRBV6-3 | 16 | TRBJ2-1 | TRBD2
CASSLWRDTTSSYNEQFF | TGTGCCAGCAGTTTATGGAGAGATACCACGAGCTCCTACAATGAGCAGTTCTTC | few | TRBV27 | 18 | TRBJ2-1 | NA
CASRSGQPLPYNEQFF | TGTGCCAGCAGATCGGGACAGCCGCTTCCCTACAATGAGCAGTTCTTC | many | TRBV12-3/TRBV12-4 | 16 | TRBJ2-1 | TRBD1
CASSLNRPPLTGANVLTF | TGTGCCAGCAGCTTAAACAGGCCCCCCCTAACCGGGGCCAACGTCCTGACTTTC | NA | TRBV11-1 | 18 | TRBJ2-6 | NA
CASSLEAGAARTQYF | TGTGCCAGCAGCTTAGAAGCGGGGGCGGCTCGGACCCAGTACTTC | few | TRBV7-6 | 15 | TRBJ2-5 | TRBD2
CASSHAGRSSYEQYF | TGTGCCAGCAGTCACGCAGGCCGTAGCTCCTACGAGCAGTACTTC | few | TRBV11-2 | 15 | TRBJ2-7 | NA
CATSRSPGGEVEKLFF | TGTGCCACCAGCAGATCTCCGGGTGGGGAAGTTGAAAAACTGTTTTTT | many | TRBV15 | 16 | TRBJ1-4 | NA
CASSRQTARNTEAFF | TGTGCCAGCAGCCGCCAGACAGCTAGGAACACTGAAGCTTTCTTT | NA | TRBV14 | 15 | TRBJ1-1 | NA
CASSVGGAPYEQYF | TGTGCCAGCAGCGTAGGGGGGGCGCCCTACGAGCAGTACTTC | NA | TRBV9 | 14 | TRBJ2-7 | NA
CSVEEGQATDTQYF | TGCAGCGTTGAGGAGGGACAGGCCACAGATACGCAGTATTTT | few | TRBV29-1 | 14 | TRBJ2-3 | TRBD1
CASSSRQSGRGGTDTQYF | TGCGCCAGCAGCTCCCGACAATCAGGGAGAGGGGGCACAGATACGCAGTATTTT | NA | TRBV5-1 | 18 | TRBJ2-3 | NA
CASSSRLTYEQYF | TGTGCCAGCAGTTCCCGATTAACCTACGAGCAGTACTTC | many | TRBV28 | 13 | TRBJ2-7 | NA
CASSWDPGRRHTEAYF | TGTGCCAGCAGCTGGGACCCGGGACGGCGCCACACTGAAGCTTACTTT | few | TRBV7-8 | 16 | TRBJ1-1 | NA
CSVGPLAGEAGELFF | TGCAGCGTTGGACCCCTCGCGGGAGAAGCCGGGGAGCTGTTTTTT | many | TRBV29-1 | 15 | TRBJ2-2 | TRBD2
CASSYLKWSGNLPQHF | TGTGCCAGCAGTTACTTAAAGTGGTCCGGCAATCTGCCCCAGCATTTT | NA | TRBV6-2/TRBV6-3 | 16 | TRBJ1-5 | NA
CASSLFENTEAFF | TGTGCCAGCAGTTTATTTGAAAACACTGAAGCTTTCTTT | many | TRBV12-3/TRBV12-4 | 13 | TRBJ1-1 | NA
CASSTQGDGPYEQYF | TGTGCCAGCAGTACCCAGGGTGACGGCCCCTACGAGCAGTACTTC | many | TRBV28 | 15 | TRBJ2-7 | NA
CSVLAGDDYEQYF | TGCAGCGTCCTAGCGGGAGATGACTACGAGCAGTACTTC | few | TRBV29-1 | 13 | TRBJ2-7 | TRBD2
CASIEREGANEQFF | TGTGCCAGCATCGAGCGGGAGGGGGCCAATGAGCAGTTCTTC | many | TRBV25-1 | 14 | TRBJ2-1 | TRBD2
CSAPGQEKLFF | TGCAGTGCCCCGGGACAGGAAAAACTGTTTTTT | NA | TRBV20-1 | 11 | TRBJ1-4 | TRBD1
CASSPDETYEQYF | TGCGCCAGCAGCCCGGACGAAACCTACGAGCAGTACTTC | NA | TRBV5-1 | 13 | TRBJ2-7 | NA
CASSYSGGRQETQYF | TGTGCCAGCAGTTATAGCGGGGGGAGACAAGAGACCCAGTACTTC | once | TRBV6-5 | 15 | TRBJ2-5 | TRBD2
CASAPTGTQNSYEQYF | TGTGCCAGCGCCCCGACAGGGACCCAGAACTCCTACGAGCAGTACTTC | NA | TRBV7-9 | 16 | TRBJ2-7 | TRBD1
CATRSQATQYF | TGTGCCACCCGATCTCAGGCGACCCAGTACTTC | NA | TRBV6-5 | 11 | TRBJ2-5 | NA
CASSYTQTGAGEQYF | TGTGCCAGCAGTTACACCCAGACAGGGGCCGGCGAGCAGTACTTC | NA | TRBV6-5 | 15 | TRBJ2-7 | TRBD1
CASSPGRGNTEAFF | TGTGCCAGCAGCCCTGGACGGGGGAACACTGAAGCTTTCTTT | NA | TRBV7-9 | 14 | TRBJ1-1 | NA
CASSPGQYSYEQYF | TGTGCCAGCAGCCCGGGACAGTATAGCTACGAGCAGTACTTC | NA | TRBV7-9 | 14 | TRBJ2-7 | TRBD1
CASSYHVGGGNQPQHF | TGTGCCAGCAGTTACCACGTAGGGGGGGGCAATCAGCCCCAGCATTTT | NA | TRBV6-2/TRBV6-3 | 16 | TRBJ1-5 | NA
CASSLATSSDTQYF | TGTGCCAGCAGCTTAGCGACTAGTTCAGATACGCAGTATTTT | NA | TRBV7-6 | 14 | TRBJ2-3 | NA
CASSLILVNFNYGYTF | TGTGCCAGCAGCTTAATTTTGGTCAACTTTAACTATGGCTACACCTTC | few | TRBV13 | 16 | TRBJ1-2 | NA
CASSPGTESYNEQFF | TGTGCCAGCAGTCCCGGGACGGAGTCCTACAATGAGCAGTTCTTC | few | TRBV6-2/TRBV6-3 | 15 | TRBJ2-1 | NA
CASSLEDAQGTEAFF | TGTGCCAGCAGCCTAGAGGACGCCCAGGGCACTGAAGCTTTCTTT | many | TRBV7-3 | 15 | TRBJ1-1 | NA
CASSLELAHYNEQFF | TGTGCCAGCAGCTTAGAACTGGCTCACTACAATGAGCAGTTCTTC | large | TRBV7-6 | 15 | TRBJ2-1 | NA
CASSTQVGYREQYF | TGTGCCAGCAGTACACAGGTGGGGTACCGCGAGCAGTACTTC | NA | TRBV27 | 14 | TRBJ2-7 | NA
CASSDGTVNEQFF | TGCGCCAGCAGTGACGGGACCGTCAATGAGCAGTTCTTC | NA | TRBV10-1 | 13 | TRBJ2-1 | NA
CASSSTSGVDNEQFF | TGCGCCAGCAGCTCGACTAGCGGGGTCGATAATGAGCAGTTCTTC | NA | TRBV5-1 | 15 | TRBJ2-1 | TRBD2
CSVEGDGVSGNTIYF | TGCAGCGTTGAGGGGGACGGGGTCTCTGGAAACACCATATATTTT | once | TRBV29-1 | 15 | TRBJ1-3 | NA
CASSQTGGGEQFF | TGTGCCAGCAGCCAGACAGGGGGCGGGGAGCAGTTCTTC | few | TRBV14 | 13 | TRBJ2-1 | TRBD1
CASSPSPGDLKNEKLFF | TGTGCCAGCTCACCCTCACCGGGGGACTTAAAGAATGAAAAACTGTTTTTT | NA | TRBV18 | 17 | TRBJ1-4 | NA
CSASSSGVNTDTQYF | TGCAGTGCTAGTTCTAGCGGGGTGAACACAGATACGCAGTATTTT | NA | TRBV20-1 | 15 | TRBJ2-3 | TRBD2
CASSVGWGSTDTQYF | TGTGCCAGCAGCGTAGGGTGGGGCAGCACAGATACGCAGTATTTT | NA | TRBV9 | 15 | TRBJ2-3 | NA
CASSTGDRGLNSEAFF | TGTGCCAGCAGTACCGGGGACAGGGGGCTGAATAGTGAAGCTTTCTTT | few | TRBV27 | 16 | TRBJ1-1 | TRBD1
CASSLASAYYEQYF | TGCGCCAGCAGCTTGGCCTCGGCCTACTACGAGCAGTACTTC | few | TRBV5-1 | 14 | TRBJ2-7 | NA
CASSLGADTIYF | TGTGCCAGCAGTTTGGGGGCGGACACCATATATTTT | few | TRBV12-3/TRBV12-4 | 12 | TRBJ1-3 | NA
CASSRGGNEQFF | TGTGCCAGCAGCCGGGGGGGGAATGAGCAGTTCTTC | many | TRBV7-9 | 12 | TRBJ2-1 | TRBD2